This T cell receptor beta chain was recovered during a study of a mutant IDH1 vaccine in newly diagnosed glioma. For the study at large: The therapy given earlier, which was standard therapy, consisted of radiotherapy, temozolomide, or both, and most of the patients received both. General study points: Most patients, 85% to 95%, showed vaccine-induced immune responses. Pseudoprogression appeared independent of alterations in top peripheral clonotypes.

Comment on this clone: Its antigen is unknown.

Time point reported: week 47, end of study. Mutant IDH1 20-mer peptide, at 300 ug, made up each vaccine dose, with topical imiquimod. Donors had new WHO grade 3 or 4 IDH1-mutant, ATRX-lost astrocytomas. The CDR3 extends over 18 amino acids. Germline V gene sequence: CDR1 SGHAT, CDR2 FQDESV (reference sequence). V shed 3 bases, J shed 0 bases, and the junction held 11 bases outside the gene matches. Assay used: immunoSEQ multiplex PCR; TCRdb lists only in-frame clones, some missing. The repertoire holds roughly 51,000 clones, 70% to 85% seen once, with under 4.5% in the top ten. This specimen was PBMCs, taken from a glioma patient whose treatment included an IDH1 peptide vaccine. This receptor was identified in a woman aged 30 to 39 with glioma. Some clones in this sample may be carry-over from other donors' samples. This chain connects TRBV11-1 to TRBJ1-1; TRBD1 matches 9 bases. The CDR3 reads CASSFDPLTGGMNTEAFF. The CDR3 coding sequence is TGTGCCAGCAGCTTCGACCCACTGACAGGGGGGATGAACACTGAAGCTTTCTTT.